This T cell receptor (beta chain) was captured in a study of blood T cell repertoires in COVID-19. Study summary: Nucleic acid was either cDNA or gDNA, and it came from T cells, B-cell-depleted T cells, or PBMCs.

Notes on this clone: In the same sample, other DNA sequences code for this CDR3.

Germline V lookup: CDR1 SGHNT, CDR2 YYREEE (reference sequence). The V gene end was trimmed by 0 bases and the J gene end by 2 bases; junction bases not matched to a gene: 1. The CDR3 extends over 15 amino acids. The protocol was immunoSEQ multiplex PCR, while the TCRdb copy is restricted to in-frame clones and leaves out a portion. The sample comprises 270,000 or so clones, approximately 88% of which are singletons, and less than 0.95% rests with the top ten. The clonotype was recovered from a woman aged 35 to 49 who had recovered from COVID-19. The chain joins TRBV5-4 to TRBJ2-5, with 10 bases aligning to TRBD2. The specimen sequenced was peripheral blood. The CDR3 DNA reads as TGTGCCAGCAGCTTGGAGCGGGAGGGACAAGAGACCCAGTACTTC. This encodes CASSLEREGQETQYF.